The clone carrying this TCR beta chain was counted a few times. Per the original methods: Reference gene primer amplification gave estimated nucleated cell counts. Assay: immunoSEQ multiplex PCR; the TCRdb copy retains only in-frame clones and omits some. V and J calls and clone size follow that table, whereas D and trimming were derived from the DNA. The table shows 150,000 to 200,000 clones, with 79% occurring only once. This entry comes from a study of blood T cell repertoires in COVID-19. Study overall: Whether acute or convalescent, the COVID-19 samples came from the United States, Italy and Spain. In each case, the material was cDNA or gDNA derived from T cells, B-cell-depleted T cells, or PBMCs.

V was trimmed by 1 base and J by 1 base, leaving 4 bases between them. Germline CDR1 is LGHNA and CDR2 is YNFKEQ. This CDR3 contains 14 residues. Sequencing input: peripheral blood. This TCR came from a man in his sixties with active or convalescent COVID-19. The chain carries TRBV4-2 and TRBJ2-2; D gene uncertain. The CDR3 nucleotides are TGTGCCAGCAGCCAAGTCCTGAACACCGGGGAGCTGTTTTTT. Protein sequence: CASSQVLNTGELFF.